This TCR beta chain is drawn from a study of control samples from healthy donors and cancer patients. Sequenced by immunoSEQ multiplex PCR; TCRdb stores in-frame clones only, minus some. The data hold approximately 220,000 clones, with around 94% observed a single time. The CDR3 extends over 15 amino acids. Germline values: CDR1 SGHTA, CDR2 FQGNSA. V shed 0 bases and J shed 3 bases, with 9 bases lying between them. The sequencing sample was made of blood. J is TRBJ1-5 and V is TRBV7-2; tentative D call: TRBD1 (5 bases). This clonotype originated in a man aged 50-59 years in good health. DNA for the CDR3: TGTGCCAGCAGCTTAGCGCCGACAGCCAATCAGCCCCAGCATTTT. This sequence encodes CASSLAPTANQPQHF.